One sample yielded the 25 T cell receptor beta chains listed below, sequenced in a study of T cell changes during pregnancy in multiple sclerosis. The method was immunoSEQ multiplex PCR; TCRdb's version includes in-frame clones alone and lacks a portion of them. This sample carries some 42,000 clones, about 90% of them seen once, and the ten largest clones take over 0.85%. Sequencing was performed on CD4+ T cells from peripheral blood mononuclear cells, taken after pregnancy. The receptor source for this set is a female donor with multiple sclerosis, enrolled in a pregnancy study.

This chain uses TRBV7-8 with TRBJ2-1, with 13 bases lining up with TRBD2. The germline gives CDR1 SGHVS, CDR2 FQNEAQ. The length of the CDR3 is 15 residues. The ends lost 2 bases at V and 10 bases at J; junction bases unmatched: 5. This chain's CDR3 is CASSLPPGLAGEQFF. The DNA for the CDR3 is TGTGCCAGCAGCTTACCTCCGGGACTAGCGGGGGAGCAGTTCTTC.

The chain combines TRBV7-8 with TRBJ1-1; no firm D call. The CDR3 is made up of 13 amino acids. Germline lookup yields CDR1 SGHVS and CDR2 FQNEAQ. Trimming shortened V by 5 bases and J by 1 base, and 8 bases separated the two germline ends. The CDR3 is CASSRGKNTEAFF. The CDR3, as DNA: TGTGCCAGCAGCCGGGGTAAGAACACTGAAGCTTTCTTT.

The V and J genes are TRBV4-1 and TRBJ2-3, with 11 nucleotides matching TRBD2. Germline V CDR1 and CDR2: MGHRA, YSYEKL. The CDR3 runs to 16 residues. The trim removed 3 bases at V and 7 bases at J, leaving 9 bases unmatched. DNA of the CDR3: TGCGCCAGCAGCCAGGAACTAGCGGGGGCAAGGAATACGCAGTATTTT. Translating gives CASSQELAGARNTQYF.

The CDR3 here is CASSPSTGVGNQPQHF. The CDR3 bases are TGTGCCAGCTCACCCTCTACAGGGGTGGGCAATCAGCCCCAGCATTTT. This rearrangement joins TRBV18 to TRBJ1-5, with 7 bases identical to TRBD1. The length of the CDR3 is 16 residues. CDR1 KGHSH and CDR2 LQKENI come from the germline V gene. The J segment lost 2 bases and the V segment lost 3 bases, leaving 7 bases of the junction unmatched.

The CDR3 sequence is CASSLDLGSTEAFF. CDR3 nucleotides: TGTGCCAGCAGCTTAGACCTAGGGAGCACTGAAGCTTTCTTT. The gene calls are TRBV5-4 and TRBJ1-1; unclear D gene. CDR1 and CDR2 from the germline V gene are SGHNT and YYREEE (reference sequence). The CDR3 extends over 14 amino acids. Trimming shortened V by 2 bases and J by 4 bases, and 12 bases separated the two germline ends.

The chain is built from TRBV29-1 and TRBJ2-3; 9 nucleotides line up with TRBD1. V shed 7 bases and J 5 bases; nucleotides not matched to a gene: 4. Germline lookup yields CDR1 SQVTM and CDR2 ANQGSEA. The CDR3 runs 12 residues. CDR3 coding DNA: TGCAGCGCCCTGGACAGGGGAGATACGCAGTATTTT. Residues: CSALDRGDTQYF.

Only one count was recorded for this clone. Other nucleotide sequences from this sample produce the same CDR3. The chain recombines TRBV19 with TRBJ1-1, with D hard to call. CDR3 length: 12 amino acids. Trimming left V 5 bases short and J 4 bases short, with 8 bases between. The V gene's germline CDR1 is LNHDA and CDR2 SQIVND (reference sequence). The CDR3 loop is CASSQRRTEAFF. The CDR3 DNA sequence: TGTGCCAGTAGTCAGAGGCGCACTGAAGCTTTCTTT.

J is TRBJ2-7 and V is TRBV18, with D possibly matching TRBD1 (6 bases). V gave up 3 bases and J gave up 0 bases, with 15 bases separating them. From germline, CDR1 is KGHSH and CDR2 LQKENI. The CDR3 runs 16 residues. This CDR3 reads CASSPFRDTSSYEQYF. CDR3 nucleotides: TGTGCCAGCTCACCGTTCCGGGACACCAGCTCCTACGAGCAGTACTTC.

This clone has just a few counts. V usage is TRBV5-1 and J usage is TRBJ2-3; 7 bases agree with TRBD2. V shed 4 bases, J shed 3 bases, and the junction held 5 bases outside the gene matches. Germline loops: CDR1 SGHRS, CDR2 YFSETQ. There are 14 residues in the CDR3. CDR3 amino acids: CASSPSGRTDTQYF. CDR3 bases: TGCGCCAGCAGCCCTAGCGGTCGGACAGATACGCAGTATTTT.

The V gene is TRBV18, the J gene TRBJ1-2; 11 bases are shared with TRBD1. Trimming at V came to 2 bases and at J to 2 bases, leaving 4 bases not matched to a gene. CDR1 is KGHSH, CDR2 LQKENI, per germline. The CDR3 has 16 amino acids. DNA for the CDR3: TGTGCCAGCTCACCAGGACAGGGGGCTCTCAACTATGGCTACACCTTC. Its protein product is CASSPGQGALNYGYTF.

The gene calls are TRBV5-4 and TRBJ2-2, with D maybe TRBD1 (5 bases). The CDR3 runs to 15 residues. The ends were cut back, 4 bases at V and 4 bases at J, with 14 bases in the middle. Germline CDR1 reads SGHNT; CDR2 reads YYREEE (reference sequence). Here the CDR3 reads CASSPRVSVTGELFF. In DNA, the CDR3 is TGTGCCAGCAGCCCCAGGGTATCGGTCACCGGGGAGCTGTTTTTT.

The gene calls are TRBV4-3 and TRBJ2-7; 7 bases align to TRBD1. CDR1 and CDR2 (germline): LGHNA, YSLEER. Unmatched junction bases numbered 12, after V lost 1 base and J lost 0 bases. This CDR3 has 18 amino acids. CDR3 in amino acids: CASSQVIGATGISYEQYF. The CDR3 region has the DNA TGCGCCAGCAGCCAAGTAATAGGGGCGACAGGGATCTCCTACGAGCAGTACTTC.

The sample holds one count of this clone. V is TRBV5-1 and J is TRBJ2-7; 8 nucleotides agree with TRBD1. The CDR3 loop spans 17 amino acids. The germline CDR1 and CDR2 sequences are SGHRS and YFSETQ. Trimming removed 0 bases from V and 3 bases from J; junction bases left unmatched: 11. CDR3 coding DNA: TGCGCCAGCAGCTTGGGTCGGACAGGGCCATCTGACTACGAGCAGTACTTC. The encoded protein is CASSLGRTGPSDYEQYF.

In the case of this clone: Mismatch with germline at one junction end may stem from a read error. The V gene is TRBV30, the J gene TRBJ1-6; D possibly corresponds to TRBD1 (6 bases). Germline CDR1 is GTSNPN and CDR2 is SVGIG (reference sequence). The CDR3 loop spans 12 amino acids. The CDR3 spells CAWGQSNAPLHF. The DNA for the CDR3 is TGTGCCTGGGGACAGAGTAATGCACCCCTCCACTTT.

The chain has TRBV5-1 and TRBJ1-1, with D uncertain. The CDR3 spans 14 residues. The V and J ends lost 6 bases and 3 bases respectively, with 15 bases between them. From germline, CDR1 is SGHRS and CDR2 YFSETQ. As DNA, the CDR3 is TGCGCCAGCACCCTCAGCCCGCGGGACACTGAAGCTTTCTTT. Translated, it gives CASTLSPRDTEAFF.

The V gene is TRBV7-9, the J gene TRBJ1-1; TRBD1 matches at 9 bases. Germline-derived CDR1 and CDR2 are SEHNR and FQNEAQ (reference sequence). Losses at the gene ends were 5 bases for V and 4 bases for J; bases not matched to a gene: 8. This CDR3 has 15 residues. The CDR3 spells CASSPTTGGFTEAFF. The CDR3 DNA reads TGTGCCAGCAGCCCAACGACAGGGGGGTTCACTGAAGCTTTCTTT.

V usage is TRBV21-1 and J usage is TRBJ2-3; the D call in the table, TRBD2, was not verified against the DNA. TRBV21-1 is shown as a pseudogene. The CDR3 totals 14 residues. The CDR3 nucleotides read TGTGCCAGCAGCAAAGCAATTACGGCAGATACGCAGTATTTT. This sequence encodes CASSKAITADTQYF.

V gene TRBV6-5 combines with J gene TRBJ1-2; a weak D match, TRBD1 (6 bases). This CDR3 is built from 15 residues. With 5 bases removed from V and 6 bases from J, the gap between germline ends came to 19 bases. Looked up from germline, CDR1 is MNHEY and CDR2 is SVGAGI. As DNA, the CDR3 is TGTGCCAGCAGTAGAAACAGGGACGTTGGAAATGGCTACACCTTC. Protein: CASSRNRDVGNGYTF.

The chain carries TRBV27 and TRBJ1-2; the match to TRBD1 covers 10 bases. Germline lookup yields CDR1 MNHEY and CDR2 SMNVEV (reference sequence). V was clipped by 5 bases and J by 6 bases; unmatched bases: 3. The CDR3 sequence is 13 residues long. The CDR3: CASSRQGADGYTF. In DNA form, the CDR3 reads TGTGCCAGCAGTCGACAGGGGGCGGATGGCTACACCTTC.

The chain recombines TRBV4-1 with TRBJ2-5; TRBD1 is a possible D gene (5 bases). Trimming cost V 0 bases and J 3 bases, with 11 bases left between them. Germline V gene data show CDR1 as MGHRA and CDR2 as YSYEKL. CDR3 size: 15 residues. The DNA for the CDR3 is TGCGCCAGCAGCCAAGATCTGAAGGGGAAAGAGACCCAGTACTTC. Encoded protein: CASSQDLKGKETQYF.

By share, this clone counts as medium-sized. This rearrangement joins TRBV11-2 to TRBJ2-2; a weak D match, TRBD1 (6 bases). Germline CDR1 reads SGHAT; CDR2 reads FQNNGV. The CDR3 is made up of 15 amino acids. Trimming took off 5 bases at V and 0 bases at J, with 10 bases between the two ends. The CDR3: CASSKRGTNTGELFF. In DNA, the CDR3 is TGTGCCAGCAGCAAGAGGGGGACGAACACCGGGGAGCTGTTTTTT. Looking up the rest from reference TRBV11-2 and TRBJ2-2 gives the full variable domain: EAGVAQSPRYKIIEKRQSVAFWCNPISGHATLYWYQQILGQGPKLLIQFQNNGVVDDSQLPKDRFSAERLKGVDSTLKIQPAKLEDSAVYLCASSKRGTNTGELFFGEGSRLTVL.

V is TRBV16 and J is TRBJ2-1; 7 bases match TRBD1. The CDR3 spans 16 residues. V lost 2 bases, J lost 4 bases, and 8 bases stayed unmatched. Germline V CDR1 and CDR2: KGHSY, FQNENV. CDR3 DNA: TGTGCCAGCAGCCAAGCCGGGACAGAACTTTACAATGAGCAGTTCTTC. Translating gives CASSQAGTELYNEQFF.

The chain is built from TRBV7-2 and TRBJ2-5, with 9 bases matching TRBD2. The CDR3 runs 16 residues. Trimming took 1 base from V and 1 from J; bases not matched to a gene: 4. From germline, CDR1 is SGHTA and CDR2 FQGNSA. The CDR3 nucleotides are TGTGCCAGCAGCTTAGGTACAGCGGGGGGCCAAGAGACCCAGTACTTC. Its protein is CASSLGTAGGQETQYF.

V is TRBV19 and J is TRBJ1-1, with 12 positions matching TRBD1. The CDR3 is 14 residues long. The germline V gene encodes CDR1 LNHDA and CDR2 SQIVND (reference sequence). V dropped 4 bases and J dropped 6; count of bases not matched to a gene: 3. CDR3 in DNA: TGTGCCAGTAGTAAGAGGGACAGGGGGCCTGAAGCTTTCTTT. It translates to CASSKRDRGPEAFF.

CDR3 coding DNA: TGTGCCAGCTCACCACTTGTAGCGGGGGGGCCCTTGGATGAGCAGTTCTTC. Protein product: CASSPLVAGGPLDEQFF. The V call is TRBV18, the J call TRBJ2-1; 11 positions match TRBD2. J lost 8 bases, V lost 1 base, and 10 bases had no gene match. CDR3 length: 17 amino acids. Germline V lookup: CDR1 KGHSH, CDR2 LQKENI.